The rows below give T cell receptor beta chains drawn from one sample of a study of breast tumors, draining lymph nodes, adjacent tissues. TCRdb recomputed calls from the multiplex PCR reads with MiXCR, one row per CDR3 protein. Here the sample spans about 230,000 distinct CDR3 sequences, 32% being singletons. The sequencing input was axillary lymph node tissue. Receptors originate from a female donor with breast cancer. Some clones in this sample may be carry-over from other donors' samples. Both conserved end residues are part of each CDR3.

v_call,cdr3_aa
TRBV3-1,CASSQGPSWGRRSGNTIYF
TRBV5-1,CASSLVVLPYEQYF
TRBV7-9,CASPGPGANVLTF
TRBV10-3,CAISGSSSTDTQYF
TRBV11-3,CASSLGGKGTQYF
TRBV4-2,CASSQDRDYGYTF
TRBV2,CASSEARQSSGNTIYF
TRBV6-5,CASSPPPLAGGRYEQYF
TRBV11-3,CASSQTGLRTDTQYF
TRBV2,CASKVGTSGTDTQYF
TRBV6-4,CASSDWAGGTNTEAFF
TRBV6-5,CASSLSAGTGDIGNSPLHF
TRBV15,CATSRDFGRVQETQYF
TRBV4-1,CASSQVAPGLAGPQETQYF
TRBV5-1,CALAGVNTGELFF
TRBV7-3,CASSLGSGRLPYNQQFF
TRBV30,CAWSKQGIHGYTF
TRBV7-2,CASSLVGSGRDNEQFF
TRBV7-2,CASSGTAYTDTQYF
TRBV4-3,CASSQDPRREQFF